The 26 T cell receptor beta chains listed next were all sequenced from one sample in a study of glioma-infiltrating T cells. The iRepertoire nested amplicon-rescue multiplex PCR amplified TCR alpha and beta CDR3s from RNA. TCRdb passed the multiplex PCR reads through MiXCR, listing each CDR3 protein once. Here the sample spans 300,000 to 450,000 distinct CDR3 sequences, about two fifths being singletons. Sequenced input: glioma tissue, nonneoplastic brain tissue, or PBMCs (not recorded which). The receptors stem from a human donor with low-grade glioma or glioblastoma, undergoing nonglioma brain surgery, or in good health (not recorded which).

The rearrangement uses TRBV2 and TRBJ2-3; D is unresolved. V lost 4 bases, J lost 2 bases, and 10 bases lay in between. Germline V gene sequence: CDR1 SNHLY, CDR2 FYNNEI. This CDR3 has 14 residues. The CDR3 coding sequence is TGTGCCAGCAGTGTAACCGAGAACACAGATACGCAGTATTTT. It yields the protein CASSVTENTDTQYF. The variable domain in full, completed from reference TRBV2 and TRBJ2-3, reads EPEVTQTPSHQVTQMGQEVILRCVPISNHLYFYWYRQILGQKVEFLVSFYNNEISEKSEIFDDQFSVERPDGSNFTLKIRSTKLEDSAMYFCASSVTENTDTQYFGPGTRLTVL.

This clonotype appeared many times. The chain uses TRBV29-1 and TRBJ1-1; D ambiguous. Looked up from germline, CDR1 is SQVTM and CDR2 is ANQGSEA. The CDR3 covers 12 residues. V was trimmed by 6 bases and J by 1 base, leaving 9 bases between them. CDR3 coding DNA: TGCAGCGTGCCCCCCCAGAACACTGAAGCTTTCTTT. Translated: CSVPPQNTEAFF.

There are many counts of this clonotype. J is TRBJ1-1 and V is TRBV28; D gene unclear. CDR3 length: 11 amino acids. Trimming pared 2 bases from V and 8 bases from J, leaving 6 bases between. Germline V lookup: CDR1 MDHEN, CDR2 SYDVKM. The CDR3 coding sequence is TGTGCCAGCAGTTTACATCGGGAAGCTTTCTTT. Protein sequence: CASSLHREAFF.

The chain uses TRBV6-4 and TRBJ2-2, with 8 bases aligning to TRBD1. The CDR3 extends over 14 amino acids. V lost 6 bases to trimming and J lost 5 bases; unmatched junction nucleotides: 5. The germline V gene has CDR1 MRHNA and CDR2 SNTAGT. CDR3 nucleotide sequence: TGTGCCAGCAGAAGACAGGGGATTACCGGGGAGCTGTTTTTT. Its translation is CASRRQGITGELFF.

The chain employs TRBV7-9 and TRBJ2-5; TRBD1 might be the D (7 bases). CDR1 is SEHNR, CDR2 FQNEAQ, per germline (reference sequence). The CDR3 is 15 residues long. V lost 1 base to trimming and J lost 2 bases, with 11 bases between them. As DNA, the CDR3 is TGTGCCAGCAGCTTAGGCAGGGGGGCTCAAGAGACCCAGTACTTC. It yields the protein CASSLGRGAQETQYF.

This clonotype was recorded once. The chain employs TRBV7-2 and TRBJ2-7; D may be TRBD1 or TRBD2 (5 bases each). V lost 3 bases, J lost 4 bases, and 13 bases lay in between. Germline CDR1 reads SGHTA; CDR2 reads FQGNSA. The CDR3 is 14 residues long. CDR3 coding DNA: TGTGCCAGCAGCTTTGGGGGAGCTGGTTACGAGCAGTACTTC. Its protein product is CASSFGGAGYEQYF. The complete variable domain, with remaining parts taken from reference TRBV7-2 and TRBJ2-7, reads GAGVSQSPSNKVTEKGKDVELRCDPISGHTALYWYRQSLGQGLEFLIYFQGNSAPDKSGLPSDRFSAERTGGSVSTLTIQRTQQEDSAVYLCASSFGGAGYEQYFGPGTRLTVT.

About this clonotype itself: One base away lies a much larger clone, so this may be a sequencing read error. The chain joins TRBV4-3 to TRBJ1-6, with 11 bases aligning to TRBD1. Germline lookup yields CDR1 LGHNA and CDR2 YSLEER. J lost 8 bases, V lost 2 bases, and 8 bases had no gene match. The CDR3 is 17 amino acids. CDR3 protein: CASSQTGDRGFDSPLHF. CDR3 nucleotide sequence: TGCGCCAGCAGCCAAACCGGGGACAGGGGGTTTGATTCACCCCTCCACTTT.

In this sample, this clonotype turned up many times. This sequence joins TRBV28 and TRBJ2-5; D gene unclear. V lost 5 bases and J lost 2, with 0 bases in between. Germline values: CDR1 MDHEN, CDR2 SYDVKM. This CDR3 contains 10 residues. CDR3 DNA: TGTGCCAGCAGTCAAGAGACCCAGTACTTC. This translates into CASSQETQYF.

This chain links TRBV28 with TRBJ2-7; D call uncertain. Germline-derived CDR1 and CDR2 are MDHEN and SYDVKM. Trimming stripped 4 bases from V and 2 bases from J, with 12 bases between. There are 14 residues in the CDR3. The CDR3 region has the DNA TGTGCCAGCAGTTCCCCGGCCTGGCCCTACGAGCAGTACTTC. Protein: CASSSPAWPYEQYF.

The chain is built from TRBV4-3 and TRBJ2-7; 9 bases are shared with TRBD1. This CDR3 has 16 residues. The junction had 3 bases not matched to a gene; V was cut back by 0 bases and J by 0 bases. Germline assignment: CDR1 LGHNA and CDR2 YSLEER. CDR3 coding DNA: TGCGCCAGCAGCCAAGACGGGACAGGGAGCTCCTACGAGCAGTACTTC. It encodes CASSQDGTGSSYEQYF.

This clonotype was found many times. The chain couples TRBV20-1 to TRBJ1-5; D possibly corresponds to TRBD1 (5 bases). CDR1 and CDR2 from the germline V gene are DFQATT and SNEGSKA (reference sequence). This CDR3 has 13 amino acids. Trimming left V 4 bases short and J 0 bases short, with 7 bases between. CDR3 in DNA: TGCAGTGCTACCCAGGGTAGCAATCAGCCCCAGCATTTT. Encoded protein: CSATQGSNQPQHF.

The table lists this clonotype with a few counts. The CDR3 DNA sequence: TGTGCCAGCACAATGTTCAGGGCGAACACTGAAGCTTTCTTT. It is translated as CASTMFRANTEAFF. V and J are TRBV28 and TRBJ1-1, with D maybe TRBD1 (5 bases). The V gene lost 7 bases and the J gene lost 1 base, with 13 bases spanning the gap. The germline CDR1 and CDR2 sequences are MDHEN and SYDVKM. The CDR3 sequence is 14 residues long.

The sample holds a few counts of this clonotype. The chain uses TRBV6-1 and TRBJ2-5, with D possibly matching TRBD1 (5 bases). Trimming pared 7 bases from V and 7 bases from J, leaving 19 bases between. Germline CDR1 reads MNHNS; CDR2 reads SASEGT. This CDR3 region has 14 residues. The CDR3 coding sequence is TGTGCCAGCATCGGGCAGGGCGAGTTCGGGACCCAGTACTTC. It encodes CASIGQGEFGTQYF.

As regards this clonotype: An end of the junction does not agree with germline; a read error may underlie this. The chain uses TRBV20-1 and TRBJ2-7, with TRBD2 as a possible D gene (5 bases). The DNA matches TRBJ2-5 better at its end, which makes the J call doubtful. The CDR3 loop spans 11 amino acids. The germline gives CDR1 DFQATT, CDR2 SNEGSKA (reference sequence). Here the CDR3 reads CGARGKETQYF. CDR3 DNA: TGCGGTGCTAGAGGGAAAGAGACCCAGTACTTC.

This chain joins TRBV7-8 and TRBJ2-1, with D possibly being TRBD2 (6 bases). This CDR3 spans 16 amino acids. Germline assignment: CDR1 SGHVS and CDR2 FQNEAQ. The V end was cut by 4 bases, the J end by 3 bases, with 16 bases between. In nucleotides, the CDR3 is TGTGCCAGCAGCTGGACTACCCCCGTCCTCTACAATGAGCAGTTCTTC. Translation: CASSWTTPVLYNEQFF.

This clonotype was seen a handful of times. The CDR3 region is CASRTNSYTQYF. CDR3 nucleotides: TGTGCCAGCAGAACAAACTCTTATACGCAGTATTTT. V usage is TRBV6-2 or TRBV6-3 and J usage is TRBJ2-3, with D unresolved. Germline lookup yields CDR1 MNHEY and CDR2 SVGEGT. This CDR3 contains 12 residues. V shed 6 bases and J shed 7 bases, with 11 bases lying between them.

A few counts support this clonotype. This rearrangement joins TRBV7-9 to TRBJ2-7; D is uncertain. V gave up 3 bases and J gave up 4 bases, with 10 bases separating them. The length of the CDR3 is 13 residues. Germline V gene data show CDR1 as SEHNR and CDR2 as FQNEAQ (reference sequence). CDR3 sequence reads: CASSFLGKYEQYF. DNA of the CDR3: TGTGCCAGCAGCTTTCTGGGGAAGTACGAGCAGTACTTC.

In its sample, this clonotype was seen many times. V gene TRBV28 combines with J gene TRBJ1-5; TRBD1 might be the D (6 bases). Germline loops: CDR1 MDHEN, CDR2 SYDVKM. V gave up 5 bases and J gave up 0 bases, with 17 bases separating them. The CDR3 is 17 residues long. The CDR3 DNA reads TGTGCCAGCAGTCCCGGCCAGGGGCGATATAGCAATCAGCCCCAGCATTTT. Its protein product is CASSPGQGRYSNQPQHF. The entire variable domain, with the rest obtained from reference TRBV28 and TRBJ1-5, is as follows: DVKVTQSSRYLVKRTGEKVFLECVQDMDHENMFWYRQDPGLGLRLIYFSYDVKMKEKGDIPEGYSVSREKKERFSLILESASTNQTSMYLCASSPGQGRYSNQPQHFGDGTRLSIL.

For the CDR3, the DNA is TGCAGCGTTGGGCCCGGGGTAGAGACCCAGTACTTC. Translated, it gives CSVGPGVETQYF. The chain is built from TRBV29-1 and TRBJ2-5; D is possibly TRBD2 (5 bases). Germline CDR1 reads SQVTM; CDR2 reads ANQGSEA. This CDR3 spans 12 amino acids. The germline V and J ends were trimmed by 4 bases and 4 bases, with 10 bases remaining between them.

The chain carries TRBV7-9 and TRBJ1-1; D is perhaps TRBD1 (6 bases). V lost 6 bases, J lost 0 bases, and 20 bases lay in between. CDR1 and CDR2 from the germline V gene are SEHNR and FQNEAQ (reference sequence). There are 17 residues in the CDR3. CDR3 in DNA: TGTGCCAGCAGTCCGGGAGGGGGAAAGGAGGTGAACACTGAAGCTTTCTTT. It translates to CASSPGGGKEVNTEAFF.

This clonotype occurred a few times. V and J are TRBV6-6 and TRBJ2-1; D ambiguous. V was cut by 2 bases and J by 2 bases, with 10 bases left in between. Germline V gene sequence: CDR1 MNHNY, CDR2 SVGAGI (reference sequence). There are 15 residues in the CDR3. CDR3 protein: CASSYGSTTYNEQFF. For the CDR3, the DNA is TGTGCCAGCAGTTACGGCAGTACCACCTACAATGAGCAGTTCTTC.

A word on this clonotype: A read error may account for a junction end that differs from germline. V and J are TRBV7-2 and TRBJ2-1; 14 bases fit TRBD2. This CDR3 region has 18 residues. CDR1 SGHTA and CDR2 FQGNSA come from the germline V gene. This CDR3 reads CASSRPGTSGSSYNKQFF. In DNA, the CDR3 is TGTGCCAGCAGCAGGCCCGGGACTAGCGGGAGCTCCTACAATAAGCAGTTCTTC.

The V and J genes are TRBV5-4 and TRBJ2-1, with 7 bases matching TRBD1. V shed 6 bases, J shed 6 bases, and the junction held 12 bases outside the gene matches. Germline CDR1 is SGHNT and CDR2 is YYREEE (reference sequence). The CDR3 totals 15 residues. The CDR3 loop is CASTPPRGFGNEQFF. CDR3 bases: TGTGCCAGCACCCCCCCCAGGGGGTTCGGCAATGAGCAGTTCTTC.

Remarks on this clonotype: The germline gene is not matched at one end of the junction; a read error may be the cause. The J gene is TRBJ2-7, the V gene TRBV28; D is undetermined. The germline V gene has CDR1 MDHEN and CDR2 SYDVKM. The CDR3 runs to 12 residues. The CDR3 is CASGFQNYEQYF. DNA of the CDR3: TGTGCCAGCGGTTTCCAAAACTACGAGCAGTACTTC.

Many counts were recorded for this clonotype. The rearrangement uses TRBV28 and TRBJ2-7; D unresolved. Looked up from germline, CDR1 is MDHEN and CDR2 is SYDVKM. V lost 3 bases and J lost 1, with 13 bases in between. The CDR3 length is 15 residues. The CDR3 region is CASSFPSDGSYEQYF. As DNA, the CDR3 is TGTGCCAGCAGTTTTCCCTCCGACGGTTCCTACGAGCAGTACTTC. The full variable domain, in which reference TRBV28 and TRBJ2-7 provide the parts outside the CDR3, is DVKVTQSSRYLVKRTGEKVFLECVQDMDHENMFWYRQDPGLGLRLIYFSYDVKMKEKGDIPEGYSVSREKKERFSLILESASTNQTSMYLCASSFPSDGSYEQYFGPGTRLTVT.

This clonotype appeared a single time. A much larger clone differs from this one at a single base, so this may be a read error. The V and J genes are TRBV15 and TRBJ2-7, with D unresolved. Germline loops: CDR1 LNHNV, CDR2 YYDKDF (reference sequence). The CDR3 is 15 residues long. CDR3 nucleotide sequence: TGTGCCACCAGCAGAGATGGGGTCAGCTCCTACGAGCAGCACTTC. This translates into CATSRDGVSSYEQHF.